This paragraph covers one T cell receptor (beta chain) sequence. The antigen is undetermined. The data are from a study of vaccination effects on CD4 cells after COVID-19. V was pared by 2 bases and J by 1 base, with 6 bases between. Germline-derived CDR1 and CDR2 are SGHDT and YYEEEE. The CDR3 spans 13 residues. With the ViraFEST assay, the study expanded antigen-specific CD4+ T cells using viral peptide pools, then sequenced them. CD4+ T cells were isolated after 10 days of culture. Nucleocapsid antibody tests were negative, and the vaccine recipients had no prior SARS-CoV-2 infection. Measured with immunoSEQ multiplex PCR; TCRdb has only the in-frame clones, and not every one. The table shows some 68,000 clones, with 65% to 85% occurring only once.

This sample comprised CD4+ T cells from PBMCs cultured with HCoV-OC43 spike peptides, obtained before COVID-19 vaccination. Subset specified: HCoV-OC43 spike overlapping peptide pool stimulation. This clonotype originated in a human donor who received a COVID-19 vaccine. The V gene is TRBV5-6, the J gene TRBJ1-1; D is ambiguous. The CDR3 DNA follows: TGTGCCAGCAGCTTCGGATCGAACACTGAAGCTTTCTTT. Translation: CASSFGSNTEAFF.